Detailed here is one TCR beta chain. Its specificity is not known. The data stem from a study of cytomegalovirus exposure and HLA in healthy donors. Study-level points and caveats: Earlier analysis found most TCR beta V segments productive about 87% or about 30% of the time. The analysis excluded some indistinguishable V segments, including TRBV6-2 and TRBV6-3.

Whereas donors were nominally healthy upon sampling, unrecorded immune exposures were probable. Germline V gene lookup returns CDR1 PRHDT and CDR2 FYEKMQ (reference sequence). V shed 6 bases and J 8 bases; nucleotides not matched to a gene: 8. The CDR3 runs 15 residues. The primer mix had 60 Vbeta and 13 Jbeta primers. Generated by immunoSEQ multiplex PCR, the TCRdb table keeps only in-frame clones and is missing some. The sample includes more than 90,000 clones, around 74% of them seen just once. The clonotype originates from a man aged 35-49 years in good health and CMV-seropositive. Sequencing was carried out using PBMCs. The chain combines TRBV13 with TRBJ2-3; 13 bases match TRBD2. The CDR3 nucleotides read TGTGCCAGCAGACTAGCGGGAGGGCCAATAGGTACGCAGTATTTT. Amino acid sequence: CASRLAGGPIGTQYF.